The T cell receptor beta chain described here comes from a study of T cell repertoires in cytomegalovirus infection. Study-level information: It was the public TCR beta signatures that indicated both CMV infection and matching HLA type.

Study observations and caveats: HLA-C-restricted CMV-specific TCR beta clonotypes prevailed in the ex vivo response. Adding up the frequency of public TCR beta families identified people who carried CMV plus the relevant HLA.

Each CDR3 protein gets one entry after TCRdb re-called the reads with MiXCR. The table lists hundreds of thousands of distinct CDR3 sequences, about 10% of them singletons, with roughly a tenth in the top ten. CDR3 length equals 14 residues. Germline V gives CDR1 SGHAT, CDR2 FQNNGV. Losses at the gene ends were 5 bases for V and 7 bases for J; bases not matched to a gene: 5. This clonotype was seen ten or more times. Its antigen is not known. The receptor was derived from a human donor in good health (CMV status not recorded). Some clones in this sample may be carry-over from other donors' samples. The material sequenced was PBMCs. The chain joins TRBV11-2 to TRBJ2-3; 11 bases line up with TRBD2. The CDR3: CASSPLAGGYTQYF. CDR3 DNA: TGTGCCAGCAGCCCTCTAGCGGGGGGCTATACGCAGTATTTT.